Listed below are T cell receptor beta chains from one sample, sequenced in a study of blood T cell repertoires in COVID-19. Assay used: immunoSEQ multiplex PCR; TCRdb lists only in-frame clones, some missing. Found here are 300,000 to 350,000 clones, 88% of them singletons; the top ten hold about 7%. The sample taken for sequencing was peripheral blood. The origin of the receptors is a woman in her sixties or seventies with COVID-19, enrolled during active disease. The CDR3 runs from the conserved cysteine through the conserved F or W. A D gene is named only where the DNA matches it firmly. A row's size may be missing; if present it is once, few, many or a size class.

size	D	V	J	CDR3	DNA
NA	NA	TRBV9	TRBJ2-1	CASSGGPGQENEQFF	TGTGCCAGCAGCGGAGGGCCGGGACAAGAAAATGAGCAGTTCTTC
NA	NA	TRBV18	TRBJ2-6	CASSQLTSGANVLTF	TGTGCCAGCTCACAGCTCACCTCTGGGGCCAACGTCCTGACTTTC
once	NA	TRBV21-1	TRBJ1-2	CASSRQGFQGGYTF	TGTGCCAGCAGCAGACAGGGGTTTCAGGGTGGCTACACCTTC
few	NA	TRBV14	TRBJ1-3	CASSHPGTNSGNTIYF	TGTGCCAGCAGCCACCCCGGGACAAACTCTGGAAACACCATATATTTT
NA	NA	TRBV30	TRBJ1-1	CAWGRGGTEAFF	TGTGCCTGGGGCAGGGGTGGCACTGAAGCTTTCTTT
NA	NA	TRBV7-9	TRBJ1-1	CASSNTEGTEAFF	TGTGCCAGCAGCAATACGGAGGGTACTGAAGCTTTCTTT
NA	TRBD1	TRBV27	TRBJ1-2	CASSFKPWDSGGVWTGYTF	TGTGCCAGCAGTTTCAAACCCTGGGACAGTGGAGGAGTATGGACTGGCTACACCTTC
NA	NA	TRBV5-1	TRBJ1-1	CASSLDQGAAFF	TGCGCCAGCAGCTTGGATCAGGGTGCAGCTTTCTTT
once	TRBD1	TRBV19	TRBJ1-3	CASRTGGIGNTIYF	TGTGCCAGCCGGACAGGGGGTATTGGAAACACCATATATTTT
once	NA	TRBV7-2	TRBJ1-2	CASSLSTGIPSGYTF	TGTGCCAGCAGCTTGTCCACAGGGATACCTAGTGGCTACACCTTC
NA	NA	TRBV7-8	TRBJ1-1	CASSLEWRNTEAFF	TGTGCCAGCAGCTTAGAATGGAGGAACACTGAAGCTTTCTTT
NA	TRBD1	TRBV27	TRBJ2-7	CASSLRQGDEQYF	TGTGCCAGCAGTTTAAGACAGGGGGACGAGCAGTACTTC
NA	NA	TRBV9	TRBJ1-2	CASSVGGANYGYTF	TGTGCCAGCAGCGTAGGTGGAGCGAACTATGGCTACACCTTC
NA	TRBD1	TRBV5-4	TRBJ1-1	CASSLGQGRTEAFF	TGTGCCAGCAGTCTCGGACAGGGGAGAACTGAAGCTTTCTTT
NA	NA	TRBV12-3/TRBV12-4	TRBJ2-1	CASSRGNNEQFF	TGTGCCAGCAGTCGGGGGAACAATGAGCAGTTCTTC
NA	NA	TRBV6-6	TRBJ1-5	CASSYREGGQPQHF	TGTGCCAGCAGTTACAGGGAGGGTGGTCAGCCCCAGCATTTT
NA	NA	TRBV18	TRBJ2-6	CASSTRQESAGANVLTF	TGTGCCAGCTCAACTCGACAGGAGTCAGCTGGGGCCAACGTCCTGACTTTC
NA	NA	TRBV5-6	TRBJ1-5	CASSSESGYWGNQPQHF	TGTGCCAGCAGCTCGGAGTCGGGATATTGGGGCAATCAGCCCCAGCATTTT
NA	NA	TRBV3-1/TRBV3-2	TRBJ2-5	CASSQGWEIQETQYF	TGTGCCAGCAGCCAAGGTTGGGAGATCCAAGAGACCCAGTACTTC
NA	TRBD2	TRBV2	TRBJ2-2	CASRASGGNTGELFF	TGTGCCAGCAGGGCTAGCGGGGGAAACACCGGGGAGCTGTTTTTT
few	TRBD1	TRBV28	TRBJ1-6	CASSPPFDRAGRPLHF	TGTGCCAGCAGTCCCCCCTTTGACAGGGCGGGAAGACCCCTCCACTTT
NA	TRBD1	TRBV5-1	TRBJ1-4	CASSQGVNEKLFF	TGCGCCAGCAGTCAGGGGGTAAATGAAAAACTGTTTTTT
NA	TRBD2	TRBV20-1	TRBJ2-3	CSASPPSGGEADTQYF	TGCAGTGCTAGTCCTCCTAGCGGGGGGGAGGCAGATACGCAGTATTTT
NA	NA	TRBV7-2	TRBJ1-3	CASSLVGGSGNTIYF	TGTGCCAGCAGCCTGGTAGGGGGCTCTGGAAACACCATATATTTT
NA	TRBD1	TRBV2	TRBJ2-2	CASSRDRNTGELFF	TGTGCCAGCAGTAGGGACAGGAACACCGGGGAGCTGTTTTTT
NA	NA	TRBV5-1	TRBJ2-5	CASSPGEARETQYF	TGCGCCAGCAGCCCGGGAGAGGCCCGAGAGACCCAGTACTTC
NA	TRBD2	TRBV10-3	TRBJ2-1	CAISDVSAGGNNEQFF	TGTGCCATCAGTGACGTTTCAGCGGGGGGAAACAATGAGCAGTTCTTC
NA	NA	TRBV29-1	TRBJ1-2	CSVDDGYTF	TGCAGCGTTGACGATGGCTACACCTTC
NA	NA	TRBV5-1	TRBJ2-1	CASSLLVDEQFF	TGCGCCAGCAGCTTACTGGTTGATGAGCAGTTCTTC
NA	NA	TRBV18	TRBJ1-1	CASSPETRTEAFF	TGTGCCAGCTCACCAGAAACTCGGACTGAAGCTTTCTTT
NA	TRBD1	TRBV6-6	TRBJ1-4	CASRDRGFPTNEKLFF	TGTGCCAGCCGGGACAGGGGATTTCCAACTAATGAAAAACTGTTTTTT
NA	TRBD2	TRBV27	TRBJ2-3	CASSFRTSGTDTQYF	TGTGCCAGCAGTTTTAGGACTAGCGGAACAGATACGCAGTATTTT